This TCR beta chain was recorded in a study of blood T cells in healthy people across ages. Study information: In model experiments, template switching was able to capture about one barcoded beta molecule for every two T cells that were present. Study-wide points: No one knew whether donors had CMV, which possibly confounded expanded clonotype changes.

Comment on this clonotype: No antigen is known for it.

The germline V gene has CDR1 MDHEN and CDR2 SYDVKM. Trimming took off 2 bases at V and 5 bases at J, with 12 bases between the two ends. CDR3 size: 14 residues. The authors ran a second PCR of about 6 to 11 cycles using a sample-barcoded 5' primer and a J-beta primer mix. Through a template-switch adaptor with 12 random nucleotides, each cDNA molecule received a tag. Each CDR3 protein is one row after TCRdb ran MiXCR on the 5' RACE reads. This table has about 780,000 distinct CDR3 sequences, around 50% appearing once. Sequences were obtained from blood. V gene TRBV28 combines with J gene TRBJ2-5; D may be TRBD2 (6 bases). The receptor comes from an elderly man in good health. In DNA form, the CDR3 reads TGTGCCAGCAGTTTACGCGGGGTTCGGGAGACCCAGTACTTC. It codes for CASSLRGVRETQYF.